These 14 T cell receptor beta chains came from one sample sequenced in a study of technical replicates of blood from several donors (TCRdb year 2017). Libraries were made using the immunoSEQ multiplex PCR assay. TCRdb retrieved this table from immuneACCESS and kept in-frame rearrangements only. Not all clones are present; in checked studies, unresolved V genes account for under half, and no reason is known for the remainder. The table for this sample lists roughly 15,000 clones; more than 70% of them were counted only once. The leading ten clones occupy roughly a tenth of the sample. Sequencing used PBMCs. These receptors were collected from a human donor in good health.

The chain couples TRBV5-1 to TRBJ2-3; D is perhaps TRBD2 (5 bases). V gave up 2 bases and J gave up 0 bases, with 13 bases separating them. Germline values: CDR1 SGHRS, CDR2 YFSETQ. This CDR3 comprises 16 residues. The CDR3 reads CASSFNSALSTDTQYF. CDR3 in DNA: TGCGCCAGCAGCTTCAATAGCGCACTTAGCACAGATACGCAGTATTTT.

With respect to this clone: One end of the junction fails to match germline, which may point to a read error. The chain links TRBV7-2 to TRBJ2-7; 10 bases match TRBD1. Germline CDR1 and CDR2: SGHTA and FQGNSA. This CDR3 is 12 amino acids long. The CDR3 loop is CASSPRQGAVDF. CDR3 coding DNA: TGTGCCAGCAGCCCAAGACAGGGGGCCGTCGACTTC.

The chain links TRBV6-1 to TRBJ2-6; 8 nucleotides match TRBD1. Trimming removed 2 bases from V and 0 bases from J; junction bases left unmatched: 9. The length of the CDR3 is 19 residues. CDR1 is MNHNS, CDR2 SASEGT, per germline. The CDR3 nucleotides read TGTGCCAGCAGTGAATCGGGACAGGCTATCTCCTCTGGGGCCAACGTCCTGACTTTC. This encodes CASSESGQAISSGANVLTF.

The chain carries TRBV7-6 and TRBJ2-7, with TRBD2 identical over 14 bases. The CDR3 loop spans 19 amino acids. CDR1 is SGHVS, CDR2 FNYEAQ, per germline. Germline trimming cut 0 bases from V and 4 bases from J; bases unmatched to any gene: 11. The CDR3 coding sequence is TGTGCCAGCAGCTTAGCCCCGGGACTAGCGGGAGATGGCGGTTACGAGCAGTACTTC. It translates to CASSLAPGLAGDGGYEQYF. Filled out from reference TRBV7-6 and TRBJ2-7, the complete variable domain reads GAGVSQSPRYKVTKRGQDVALRCDPISGHVSLYWYRQALGQGPEFLTYFNYEAQQDKSGLPNDRFSAERPEGSISTLTIQRTEQRDSAMYRCASSLAPGLAGDGGYEQYFGPGTRLTVT.

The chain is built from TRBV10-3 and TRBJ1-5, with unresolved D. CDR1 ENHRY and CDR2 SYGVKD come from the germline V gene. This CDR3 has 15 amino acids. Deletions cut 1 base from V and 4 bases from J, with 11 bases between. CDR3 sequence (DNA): TGTGCCATCAGTGAGTTGTCGTACGGGAATCAGCCCCAGCATTTT. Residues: CAISELSYGNQPQHF.

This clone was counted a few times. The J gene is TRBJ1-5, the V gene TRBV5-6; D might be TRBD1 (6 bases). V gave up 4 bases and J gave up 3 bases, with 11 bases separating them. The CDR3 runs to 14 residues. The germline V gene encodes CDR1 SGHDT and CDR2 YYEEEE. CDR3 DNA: TGTGCCAGCAGCCTGGGGGGGCCCAATCAGCCCCAGCATTTT. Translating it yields CASSLGGPNQPQHF. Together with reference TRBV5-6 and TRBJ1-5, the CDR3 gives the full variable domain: DAGVTQSPTHLIKTRGQQVTLRCSPKSGHDTVSWYQQALGQGPQFIFQYYEEEERQRGNFPDRFSGHQFPNYSSELNVNALLLGDSALYLCASSLGGPNQPQHFGDGTRLSIL.

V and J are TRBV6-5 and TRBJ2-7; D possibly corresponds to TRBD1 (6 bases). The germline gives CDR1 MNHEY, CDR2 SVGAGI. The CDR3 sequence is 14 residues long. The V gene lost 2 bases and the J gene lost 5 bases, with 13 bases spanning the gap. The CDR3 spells CASSYVQGKNEQYF. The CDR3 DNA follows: TGTGCCAGCAGTTACGTACAGGGTAAAAACGAGCAGTACTTC.

CDR3: CASSSLLGIYEQYF. The CDR3 nucleotides read TGTGCCAGCAGCTCGCTCCTCGGGATCTACGAGCAGTACTTC. This chain connects TRBV7-3 to TRBJ2-7, with TRBD2 as a possible D gene (5 bases). Trimming removed 4 bases at V and 3 bases at J, with 13 bases between. Looked up from germline, CDR1 is SGHTA and CDR2 is FQGTGA. The CDR3 loop spans 14 amino acids. Variable domain in full (rest from reference TRBV7-3 and TRBJ2-7): GAGVSQTPSNKVTEKGKYVELRCDPISGHTALYWYRQSLGQGPEFLIYFQGTGAADDSGLPNDRFFAVRPEGSVSTLKIQRTERGDSAVYLCASSSLLGIYEQYFGPGTRLTVT.

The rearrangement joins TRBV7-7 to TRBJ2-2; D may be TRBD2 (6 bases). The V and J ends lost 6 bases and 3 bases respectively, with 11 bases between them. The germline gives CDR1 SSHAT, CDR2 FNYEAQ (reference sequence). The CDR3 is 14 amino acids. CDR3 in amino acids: CASREGRDTGELFF. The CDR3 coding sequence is TGTGCCAGCAGGGAGGGTCGCGACACCGGGGAGCTGTTTTTT.

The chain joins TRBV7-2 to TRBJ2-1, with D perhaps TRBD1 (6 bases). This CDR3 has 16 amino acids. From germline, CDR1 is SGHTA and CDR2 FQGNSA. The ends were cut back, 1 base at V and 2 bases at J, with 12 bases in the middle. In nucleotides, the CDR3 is TGTGCCAGCAGCTTAGGGCCGGGACAACCCTACAATGAGCAGTTCTTC. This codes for CASSLGPGQPYNEQFF.

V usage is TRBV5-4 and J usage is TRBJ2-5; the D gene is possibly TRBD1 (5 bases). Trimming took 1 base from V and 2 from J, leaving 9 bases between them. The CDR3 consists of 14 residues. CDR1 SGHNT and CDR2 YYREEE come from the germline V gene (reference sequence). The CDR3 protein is CASSLSDRQETQYF. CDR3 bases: TGTGCCAGCAGCTTGAGTGACAGACAAGAGACCCAGTACTTC.

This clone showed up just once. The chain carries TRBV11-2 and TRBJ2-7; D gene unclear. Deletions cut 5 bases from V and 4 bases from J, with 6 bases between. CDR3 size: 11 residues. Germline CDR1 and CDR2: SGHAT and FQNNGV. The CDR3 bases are TGTGCCAGCAGCACCACTTACGAGCAGTACTTC. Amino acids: CASSTTYEQYF.

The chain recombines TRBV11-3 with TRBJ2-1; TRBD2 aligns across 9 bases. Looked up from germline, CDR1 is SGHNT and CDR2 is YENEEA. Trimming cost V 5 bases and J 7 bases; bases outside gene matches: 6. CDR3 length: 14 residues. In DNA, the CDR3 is TGTGCCAGCAGCGGGGCGGGGGGGAGGAATGAGCAGTTCTTC. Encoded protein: CASSGAGGRNEQFF.

The CDR3, as DNA: TGTGCCAGTAGTATCGGGACAGCCTATGGCTACACCTTC. Amino acid sequence: CASSIGTAYGYTF. V and J are TRBV19 and TRBJ1-2; 7 bases fit TRBD1. The CDR3 spans 13 residues. The V segment lost 3 bases and the J segment 4 bases; nucleotides outside the gene matches: 2. CDR1 is LNHDA, CDR2 SQIVND, per germline (reference sequence).